The entry below describes one T cell receptor (beta chain). The sample belongs to a study of PD-1 blockade in classical Hodgkin lymphoma. Each and every patient relapsed after autologous stem cell transplantation, and patients got differing brentuximab vedotin exposure. The germline V gene has CDR1 LNHDA and CDR2 SQIVND (reference sequence). Trimming shortened V by 4 bases and J by 12 bases, and 13 bases separated the two germline ends. The length of the CDR3 is 13 residues. Assay used: immunoSEQ multiplex PCR; TCRdb lists only in-frame clones, some missing. The sample records about 35,000 clones, roughly three quarters being singletons.

The sample in question was peripheral blood mononuclear cells (PBMCs), obtained before the second cycle of nivolumab. V is TRBV19 and J is TRBJ1-6; no clear D gene. This TCR was recovered from a human donor with classical Hodgkin lymphoma. This CDR3 reads CASSTTTWGPLHF. Written as DNA, the CDR3 is TGTGCCAGTAGTACTACGACCTGGGGACCCCTCCACTTT. Looking up the rest from reference TRBV19 and TRBJ1-6 gives the full variable domain: DGGITQSPKYLFRKEGQNVTLSCEQNLNHDAMYWYRQDPGQGLRLIYYSQIVNDFQKGDIAEGYSVSREKKESFPLTVTSAQKNPTAFYLCASSTTTWGPLHFGNGTRLTVT.